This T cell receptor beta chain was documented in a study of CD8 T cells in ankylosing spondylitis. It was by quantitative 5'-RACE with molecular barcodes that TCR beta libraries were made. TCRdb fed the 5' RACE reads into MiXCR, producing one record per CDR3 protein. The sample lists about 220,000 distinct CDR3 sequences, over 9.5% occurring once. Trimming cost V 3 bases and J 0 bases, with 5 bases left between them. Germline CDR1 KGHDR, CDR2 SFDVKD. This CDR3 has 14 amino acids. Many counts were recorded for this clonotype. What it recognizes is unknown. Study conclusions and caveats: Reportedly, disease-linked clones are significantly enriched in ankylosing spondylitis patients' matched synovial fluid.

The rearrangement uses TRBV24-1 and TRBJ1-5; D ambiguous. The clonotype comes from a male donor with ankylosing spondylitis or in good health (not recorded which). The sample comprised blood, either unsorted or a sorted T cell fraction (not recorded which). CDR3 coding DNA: TGTGCCACCAGTGATACGGATAGCAATCAGCCCCAGCATTTT. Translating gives CATSDTDSNQPQHF.